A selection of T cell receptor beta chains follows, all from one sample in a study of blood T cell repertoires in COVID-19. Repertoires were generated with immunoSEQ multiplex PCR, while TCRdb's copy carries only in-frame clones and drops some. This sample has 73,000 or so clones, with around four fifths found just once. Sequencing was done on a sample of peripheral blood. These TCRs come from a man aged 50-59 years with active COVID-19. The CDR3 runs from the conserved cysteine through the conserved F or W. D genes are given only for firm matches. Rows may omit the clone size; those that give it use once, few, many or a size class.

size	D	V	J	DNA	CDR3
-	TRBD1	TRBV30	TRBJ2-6	TGTGCCTGGACCGAGACAGGGTACTCTGGGGCCAACGTCCTGACTTTC	CAWTETGYSGANVLTF
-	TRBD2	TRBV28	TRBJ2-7	TGTGCCAGCGGACTGACTAGCGGGGGGTTCGACGAGCAGTACTTC	CASGLTSGGFDEQYF
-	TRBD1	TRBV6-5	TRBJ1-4	TGTGCCAGCACAGGGGGTTCCAATGAAAAACTGTTTTTT	CASTGGSNEKLFF
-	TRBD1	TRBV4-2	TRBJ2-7	TGTGCCAGCAGCCACGGGACAGGGGAGAGGGACGACGAGCAGTACTTC	CASSHGTGERDDEQYF
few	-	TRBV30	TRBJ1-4	TGTGCCTCCCCCTCACTTGGGGGGGAAAAACTGTTTTTT	CASPSLGGEKLFF
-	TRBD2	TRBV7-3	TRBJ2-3	TGTGCCAGCAGCCGAGCGGGAGGGCCAGATACGCAGTATTTT	CASSRAGGPDTQYF
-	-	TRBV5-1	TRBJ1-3	TGCGCCAGCAGCCCAGGGACATTGAGCTCTGGAAACACCATATATTTT	CASSPGTLSSGNTIYF
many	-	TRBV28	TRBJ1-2	TGTGCCAGCAGTGATCTTCTTCGGGGAAGGAGAGGCTACACCTTC	CASSDLLRGRRGYTF
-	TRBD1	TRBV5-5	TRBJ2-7	TGTGCCAGCAGCACGACAGGGGGTGCCATGGTCCACGAGCAGTACTTC	CASSTTGGAMVHEQYF
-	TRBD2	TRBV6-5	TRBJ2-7	TGTGCCAGCAATTTAGCGGGAGCCTACGAGCAGTACTTC	CASNLAGAYEQYF
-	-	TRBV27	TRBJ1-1	TGTGCCAGCAGTTTATTATCCGGGGTCACTGAAGCTTTCTTT	CASSLLSGVTEAFF
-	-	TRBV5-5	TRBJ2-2	TGTGCCAGCAGCTTGTGGCAGGTGCGCACCGGGGAGCTGTTTTTT	CASSLWQVRTGELFF
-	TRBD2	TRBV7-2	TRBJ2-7	TGTGCCAGCAGCCCTAGGGACCTAGCGGGGATCTACGAGCAGTACTTC	CASSPRDLAGIYEQYF
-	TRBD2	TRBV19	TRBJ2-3	TGTGCCAGTAGTAAGACTAGCGGGAGACTCGATACGCAGTATTTT	CASSKTSGRLDTQYF
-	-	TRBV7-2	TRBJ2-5	TGTGCCAGCAGCTTCTCCTTCTCAGAGACCCAGTACTTC	CASSFSFSETQYF
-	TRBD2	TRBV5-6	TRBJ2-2	TGTGCCAGCAGCGGGGCTACCGGGACTAGCCCAGCCGGGGAGCTGTTTTTT	CASSGATGTSPAGELFF
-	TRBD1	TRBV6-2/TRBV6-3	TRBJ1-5	TGTGCCAGCAGTTACGGCGGGACAGGGGAGCAGCCCCAGCATTTT	CASSYGGTGEQPQHF
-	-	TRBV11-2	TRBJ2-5	TGTGCCAGCAGCTTGTACCGGGACCAAGAGACCCAGTACTTC	CASSLYRDQETQYF
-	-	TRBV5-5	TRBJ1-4	TGTGCCAGCAGCTGGGTAGGGGCCACTTATGAAAAACTGTTTTTT	CASSWVGATYEKLFF
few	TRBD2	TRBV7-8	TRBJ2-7	TGTGCCAGCGAAAGCGGGATTGACTCCTACGAGCAGTACTTC	CASESGIDSYEQYF
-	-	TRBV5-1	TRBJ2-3	TGCGCCAGCAGCTTGGTGGGTTGGGGGCCCGAGAGCACAGATACGCAGTATTTT	CASSLVGWGPESTDTQYF
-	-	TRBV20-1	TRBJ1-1	TGCAGTGCTAGTGTTGAAATGAGTGAAGCTTTCTTT	CSASVEMSEAFF
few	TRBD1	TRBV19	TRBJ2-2	TGTGCCAGTAGTATCCTTTACGGACAGGACTTCCACTCGGAGCTGTTTTTT	CASSILYGQDFHSELFF
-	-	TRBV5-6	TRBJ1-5	TGTGCCAGCAGCTTGACAGGGAGTAATCAGCCCCAGCATTTT	CASSLTGSNQPQHF
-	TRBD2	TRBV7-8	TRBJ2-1	TGTGCCAGCAGCCCCTGGCGGGAGGGAGGGGACAATGAGCAGTTCTTC	CASSPWREGGDNEQFF
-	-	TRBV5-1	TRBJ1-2	TGCGCCAGCAGCTTACAGGGTCTTGAGTATGGCTACACCTTC	CASSLQGLEYGYTF
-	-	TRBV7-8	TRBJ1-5	TGTGCCAGCAGCGTCGACAGGCGTAGCAATCAGCCCCAGCATTTT	CASSVDRRSNQPQHF
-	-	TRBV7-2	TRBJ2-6	TGTGCCAGCAGCTTAGGATCCGGGTCGGTCCCCGTCCTGACTTTC	CASSLGSGSVPVLTF
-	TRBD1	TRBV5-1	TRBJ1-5	TGCGCCAGCAGGGGGGACAGGGGGCGTCTTCAGCCCCAGCATTTT	CASRGDRGRLQPQHF
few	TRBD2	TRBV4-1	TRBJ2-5	TGCGCCAGCAGCCAAGATCCGAGCGGGAGGTGGCCCCAGTACTTC	CASSQDPSGRWPQYF
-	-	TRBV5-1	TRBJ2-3	TGCGCCAGCAGCTTGGACCGCCCTGGAGGGTATTTT	CASSLDRPGGYF
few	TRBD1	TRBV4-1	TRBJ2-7	TGCGCCAGCAGCAAAACAGGGGGCTCCTACGAGCAGTACTTC	CASSKTGGSYEQYF
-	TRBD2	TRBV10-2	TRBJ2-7	TGCGCCAGCTCGAGTAGCGGGTACGAGCAGTACTTC	CASSSSGYEQYF
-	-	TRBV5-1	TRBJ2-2	TGCGCCAGCAGCTTCGGGATTCAAAACACCGGGGAGCTGTTTTTT	CASSFGIQNTGELFF
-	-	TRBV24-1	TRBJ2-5	TGTGCCACCAGTGATGGTGCAGTGGGGGGAGAGACCCAGTACTTC	CATSDGAVGGETQYF
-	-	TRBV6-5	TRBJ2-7	TGTGCCAGCAGTTACTCGATTCACGGCGGAGCCTACGAGCAGTACTTC	CASSYSIHGGAYEQYF
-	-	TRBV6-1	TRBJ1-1	TGTGCCAGCAGTGAAGAAGCGGGGAAATACACTGAAGCTTTCTTT	CASSEEAGKYTEAFF
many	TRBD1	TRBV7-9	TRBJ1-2	TGTGCCAGCAGCTGGGACAGGGCAGGGGGCTACACCTTC	CASSWDRAGGYTF
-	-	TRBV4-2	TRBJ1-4	TGTGCCAGCAGCCAAGAGCGACAGAGAAATGAAAAACTGTTTTTT	CASSQERQRNEKLFF
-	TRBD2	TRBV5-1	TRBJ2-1	TGCGCCAGCCGTCGACTAGCGGGGGGCCCCTACAATGAGCAGTTCTTC	CASRRLAGGPYNEQFF
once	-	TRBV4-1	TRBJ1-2	TGCGCCAGCAGCCCCCCCGCCCTAGGGGACTATGGCTACACCTTC	CASSPPALGDYGYTF
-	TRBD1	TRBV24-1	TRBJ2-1	TGTGCCACCAGTGAACCTACAGGGGCGCGCTACAATGAGCAGTTCTTC	CATSEPTGARYNEQFF